This TCR beta chain was identified in a study of blood T cell repertoires in COVID-19. The overall study: Sources were T cells, B-cell-depleted T cells, or PBMCs; the material itself was cDNA or gDNA.

The CDR3 extends over 11 amino acids. V was trimmed by 7 bases and J by 9 bases, leaving 7 bases between them. TCRdb's table, derived via immunoSEQ multiplex PCR, lists solely in-frame clones and lacks some. Of around 300,000 clones listed, about 88% are singletons. Patients from Seattle were sampled longitudinally, starting during active infection. The TCR originated in a woman in her 70s with COVID-19, enrolled during active disease. The chain combines TRBV12-3 or TRBV12-4 with TRBJ1-6; D gene ambiguous. Sequencing was carried out using peripheral blood. In nucleotides, the CDR3 is TGTGCCAGCACCTCCGGTTCACCCCTCCACTTT. It translates to CASTSGSPLHF.